A selection of T cell receptor beta chains follows, all from one sample in a study of blood T cell repertoires in COVID-19. TCRdb's copy holds only in-frame clones and misses some; the assay was immunoSEQ multiplex PCR. The table shows roughly 280,000 clones, with around four fifths occurring only once. The sequenced material came from peripheral blood. These receptors all come from a man in his 60s who had recovered from COVID-19. Both conserved end residues are trimmed from each CDR3. The D gene is left open where the match is weak.

v_call,j_call,d_call,cdr3_length,cdr3_aa
TRBV2,TRBJ2-7,TRBD2,13,ASRAGLADRYEQY
TRBV7-9,TRBJ1-2,-,12,ASSRETANYGYT
TRBV6-5,TRBJ2-3,-,12,ASSLRGAGDTQY
TRBV5-6,TRBJ1-2,-,13,ASSLLGQWDYGYT
TRBV14,TRBJ2-7,-,11,ASSQTGTYEQY
TRBV14,TRBJ2-7,TRBD1,12,ASSPRQGGYEQY
TRBV7-2,TRBJ1-1,-,15,ASSSRLGSGGGTEAF
TRBV27,TRBJ2-7,TRBD1,10,ATHGQGYEQY
TRBV18,TRBJ2-1,TRBD2,15,ASSPPGLAGFGDEQF
TRBV6-1,TRBJ1-2,-,16,ASSEALGVWAANYGYT
TRBV19,TRBJ1-2,-,11,ASYDRTNYGYT
TRBV27,TRBJ1-6,-,14,ASSFEFSPYNSPLH
TRBV30,TRBJ2-3,-,13,AWSVTRASTDTQY
TRBV19,TRBJ1-5,-,12,ASSISGTNQPQH
TRBV5-1,TRBJ1-1,-,15,ASSLAATLSMNTEAF
TRBV5-4,TRBJ1-4,TRBD1,12,ASSPGQGREKLF
TRBV6-4,TRBJ2-3,-,11,ASSAQGTDTQY
TRBV7-9,TRBJ1-2,-,13,ASSLEQGANYGYT
TRBV5-1,TRBJ2-2,TRBD2,13,ASSSTSGGNGELF
TRBV29-1,TRBJ1-1,-,12,SVERGGVKTEAF
TRBV10-2,TRBJ1-6,-,12,ASSDGGTDSPLH
TRBV18,TRBJ2-6,TRBD1,14,ASSGQGNSGANVLT
TRBV6-4,TRBJ2-5,TRBD1,11,ASSADRGETQY
TRBV7-9,TRBJ2-3,-,13,ASSLGVPSRDTQY
TRBV6-1,TRBJ2-2,-,13,ASSDAGALSGELF
TRBV18,TRBJ2-1,-,12,ASSPPVRFNEQF
TRBV28,TRBJ2-7,TRBD1,12,ASIGQGNSYEQY
TRBV7-3,TRBJ2-3,TRBD2,13,ASSQAGGTVDTQY
TRBV30,TRBJ2-2,TRBD1,12,AWRRDSGSGELF
TRBV5-1,TRBJ1-1,-,9,ASTAGGKAF
TRBV14,TRBJ2-1,-,11,ASRRSSYNEQF
TRBV20-1,TRBJ2-5,TRBD2,13,SASRQLAGGETQY